This T cell receptor (beta chain) is from a study of blood T cell repertoires in COVID-19. Study summary: COVID-19 samples, acute and convalescent, were from the United States, Italy and Spain.

TCRdb's table, derived via immunoSEQ multiplex PCR, lists solely in-frame clones and lacks some. The top ten hold roughly 0.89% of the sample, which has 200,000 to 300,000 clones, about 90% seen once. The germline V gene encodes CDR1 LGHDT and CDR2 YNNKEL (reference sequence). The CDR3 contains 14 residues. V lost 3 bases, J lost 4 bases, and 10 bases lay in between. Seattle patient enrollment occurred during active infection, with longitudinal follow-up thereafter. Sequenced input: peripheral blood. The TCR sequence derives from a man younger than 40 with COVID-19, enrolled during active disease. The chain recombines TRBV3-1 (or the pseudogene TRBV3-2) with TRBJ1-5; a weak D match, TRBD1 (5 bases). The CDR3 sequence: CASSQVAGNQPQHF. In DNA, the CDR3 is TGTGCCAGCAGCCAGGTAGCAGGGAATCAGCCCCAGCATTTT.